A single count supports the clone carrying this T cell receptor beta chain. Its antigen is unknown. The entry originates in a study of T cell responses to AZD1222 COVID-19 vaccine. The protocol was immunoSEQ multiplex PCR, while the TCRdb copy is restricted to in-frame clones and leaves out a portion. The sample includes around 100,000 clones, 91% of them seen just once. Trimming pared 2 bases from V and 7 bases from J, leaving 15 bases between. Germline V gene lookup returns CDR1 SGHTA and CDR2 FQGNSA. CDR3 size: 15 residues. Whole-study findings and limits: At study baseline, merely about 6 AZD1222 recipients were seropositive. Most donors were white British and more were female, and clonal diversity was possibly underestimated. Among spike-specific TCRs, nearly half reportedly target unmutated variant regions. Repertoires in all cases were sampled only once the peak T cell response had passed.

Sequenced here: peripheral blood, sampled on day 0 of AZD1222 vaccination. This clonotype was obtained from an adult in good health. V usage is TRBV7-2 and J usage is TRBJ1-5; TRBD1 is a possible D gene (5 bases). CDR3 DNA sequence: TGTGCCAGCAGCTTACACACAACCGGGACCCAGCCCCAGCATTTT. Protein sequence: CASSLHTTGTQPQHF.